The 11 T cell receptor beta chains below all came from one sample that was sequenced in a study of blood T cells in healthy people across ages (dated by TCRdb to the mid-2010s). Library method: 5' RACE. Sequenced on an Illumina HiSeq 2500. A second roughly 6 to 11 cycle PCR used a sample-barcoded 5' primer and a J-beta primer mix. TCRdb itself trimmed the public reads at Q25 with fastp, ran MiXCR and retained productive beta chains. Merged by CDR3 protein, the rows form single entries marked with the most common genes and DNA. Recorded for this sample are approximately 1,100,000 distinct CDR3 sequences; more than 40% of them occurred a single time. The top ten hold 18% of the sample. Sequencing was done on a sample of blood. These receptors came from a woman aged 55-69 years in good health.

The CDR3 DNA follows: TGTGCCAGCAGCCAAGATCGACGGAGAGGGGTACGAGGGGCCAACGTCCTGACTTTC. Translated, it gives CASSQDRRRGVRGANVLTF. This chain links TRBV3-1 with TRBJ2-6; TRBD1 or TRBD2 may be the D gene (5 bases each). CDR3 size: 19 residues. Germline values: CDR1 LGHDT, CDR2 YNNKEL (reference sequence). V was pared by 0 bases and J by 4 bases, with 19 bases between.

V gene TRBV12-3 or TRBV12-4 combines with J gene TRBJ2-7; no firm D call. The CDR3 runs 14 residues. V was clipped by 1 base and J by 3 bases, with 10 bases between them. CDR3 sequence: CASSLEVTYYEQYF. The DNA of the CDR3 is TGTGCCAGCAGTTTAGAGGTCACTTACTACGAGCAGTACTTC.

In its sample, this clonotype was seen a few times. V usage is TRBV29-1 and J usage is TRBJ1-2, with unresolved D. Looked up from germline, CDR1 is SQVTM and CDR2 is ANQGSEA. Trimming removed 2 bases at V and 8 bases at J, with 15 bases between. The length of the CDR3 is 13 residues. The CDR3 nucleotides read TGCAGCGTTGAATTGTCGGGGTTAGTGGGCTACACCTTC. It encodes CSVELSGLVGYTF.

Of note for this clonotype: At one end the junction does not follow the germline gene, possibly because of a read error. V usage is TRBV7-9 and J usage is TRBJ2-7, with D uncertain. The germline CDR1 and CDR2 sequences are SEHNR and FQNEAQ (reference sequence). CDR3 length: 15 residues. CDR3 sequence reads: CAGSLDQSWAYEQYF. CDR3 DNA: TGTGCCGGCAGCTTGGACCAAAGCTGGGCTTACGAGCAGTACTTC.

This clonotype was observed a few times. This chain links TRBV12-3 or TRBV12-4 with TRBJ1-2; 7 nucleotides agree with TRBD1. V lost 6 bases, J lost 3 bases, and 10 bases stayed unmatched. CDR3 length: 15 residues. CDR3: CASRKTGLRDYGYTF. Here the CDR3 DNA reads TGTGCCAGCAGAAAGACAGGGCTTAGGGACTATGGCTACACCTTC.

This chain uses TRBV21-1 with TRBJ2-4. The end of the DNA fits TRBJ2-7 better, so the J call may be wrong. TRBV21-1 is a pseudogene segment. The CDR3 consists of 13 residues. CDR3: CASSHPWLHEQYF. Written as DNA, the CDR3 is TGTGCCAGCAGCCACCCGTGGCTCCACGAGCAGTACTTC.

This clonotype was seen a few times. The CDR3 coding sequence is TGCAGTGCATCCGGGACTACGGGGGACGAGCAGTACTTC. This encodes CSASGTTGDEQYF. The chain carries TRBV20-1 and TRBJ2-7; 7 bases are shared with TRBD2. Germline CDR1 DFQATT, CDR2 SNEGSKA (reference sequence). The CDR3 has 13 amino acids. The V and J ends lost 6 bases and 5 bases, in that order; junction bases with no gene match: 10.

In this sample, this clonotype turned up a few times. Written as DNA, the CDR3 is TGTGCCAGCAGCCAACCAATGGGTGAGCAGTACTTC. Translated: CASSQPMGEQYF. V usage is TRBV14 and J usage is TRBJ2-7; D gene uncertain. This CDR3 region has 12 residues. The germline CDR1 and CDR2 sequences are SGHDN and FVKESK. V gave up 2 bases and J gave up 7 bases, with 9 bases separating them.

The CDR3 here is CASSAGLAENYEQYF. The CDR3 DNA reads TGTGCCAGCAGCGCCGGACTAGCGGAGAACTACGAGCAGTACTTC. The chain has TRBV9 and TRBJ2-7; TRBD2 matches at 10 bases. This CDR3 comprises 15 residues. The V gene's germline CDR1 is SGDLS and CDR2 YYNGEE. J was trimmed by 3 bases and V by 3 bases; bases with no gene match: 6.

The chain carries TRBV6-6 and TRBJ2-7; D may match TRBD1 or TRBD2 (5 bases each). This CDR3 has 13 amino acids. Trimming cost V 7 bases and J 5 bases, with 15 bases left between them. Germline loops: CDR1 MNHNY, CDR2 SVGAGI (reference sequence). The CDR3 reads CASIAPGDHEQYF. CDR3 bases: TGTGCCAGCATTGCGCCCGGGGACCACGAGCAGTACTTC.

V gene TRBV29-1 combines with J gene TRBJ2-3, with 13 bases fitting TRBD2. The CDR3 is 16 amino acids. J gave up 4 bases and V 3 bases, and 7 bases lay outside the gene matches. From germline, CDR1 is SQVTM and CDR2 ANQGSEA. CDR3 region: CSVERTSGSLADTQYF. The CDR3 coding sequence is TGCAGCGTTGAGCGGACTAGCGGGAGTCTCGCAGATACGCAGTATTTT.